Shown below are 26 T cell receptor beta chains from a single sample sequenced in a study of cytomegalovirus exposure and HLA in healthy donors. The primer mix had 60 Vbeta and 13 Jbeta primers. The table came from immunoSEQ multiplex PCR; TCRdb's copy has only in-frame clones and leaves some out. The table has about 78,000 clones, roughly 64% seen once. Input material: PBMCs. Every receptor here comes from a man in his thirties or forties in good health and CMV-seropositive.

The table lists this clone with a few counts. This chain uses TRBV5-5 with TRBJ1-3, with TRBD1 identical over 7 bases. The CDR3 loop spans 17 amino acids. The V and J ends lost 2 bases and 4 bases, in that order; junction bases with no gene match: 12. Per germline, CDR1 SGHKS and CDR2 YYEKEE (reference sequence). DNA of the CDR3: TGTGCCAGCAGCTTTAGGACAGGCCCTGACTCAGGAAACACCATATATTTT. It specifies CASSFRTGPDSGNTIYF. The variable domain in full, completed from reference TRBV5-5 and TRBJ1-3, reads DAGVTQSPTHLIKTRGQQVTLRCSPISGHKSVSWYQQVLGQGPQFIFQYYEKEERGRGNFPDRFSARQFPNYSSELNVNALLLGDSALYLCASSFRTGPDSGNTIYFGEGSWLTVV.

In this sample, this clone turned up a few times. The chain couples TRBV7-9 to TRBJ2-7, with 13 bases fitting TRBD2. Germline lookup yields CDR1 SEHNR and CDR2 FQNEAQ (reference sequence). The CDR3 is 14 residues long. V lost 5 bases and J lost 7; bases outside the gene matches: 5. The chain's CDR3 is CASSTSGGAREQYF. DNA for the CDR3: TGTGCCAGCAGCACTAGCGGGGGGGCCAGGGAGCAGTACTTC.

The V call is TRBV9, the J call TRBJ1-2; D possibly corresponds to TRBD1 (6 bases). The CDR3 is made up of 16 amino acids. The V and J ends lost 2 bases and 6 bases respectively, with 20 bases between them. In germline, CDR1 is SGDLS, CDR2 YYNGEE. The DNA for the CDR3 is TGTGCCAGCAGCGTCCTCGGGGGGCGCGAAGGGAATGGCTACACCTTC. It codes for CASSVLGGREGNGYTF. Variable domain in full (rest from reference TRBV9 and TRBJ1-2): DSGVTQTPKHLITATGQRVTLRCSPRSGDLSVYWYQQSLDQGLQFLIQYYNGEERAKGNILERFSAQQFPDLHSELNLSSLELGDSALYFCASSVLGGREGNGYTFGSGTRLTVV.

The chain couples TRBV11-2 to TRBJ2-2; tentatively, D is TRBD1 (7 bases). The CDR3 totals 15 residues. Trimming stripped 5 bases from V and 7 bases from J, with 17 bases between. The germline V gene has CDR1 SGHAT and CDR2 FQNNGV. CDR3 in amino acids: CASSRTGAGGGELFF. Written as DNA, the CDR3 is TGTGCCAGCAGCAGGACAGGCGCCGGGGGCGGGGAGCTGTTTTTT.

This sequence joins TRBV5-1 and TRBJ2-7; 7 nucleotides align to TRBD1. This CDR3 has 14 residues. Losses at the gene ends were 1 base for V and 2 bases for J; bases not matched to a gene: 3. Germline V CDR1 and CDR2: SGHRS, YFSETQ. The CDR3 coding sequence is TGCGCCAGCAGCTTGACAGGGGATCCCTACGAGCAGTACTTC. It yields the protein CASSLTGDPYEQYF.

The gene calls are TRBV27 and TRBJ2-7; TRBD2 might be the D (6 bases). Trimming removed 5 bases from V and 2 bases from J, with 22 bases in between. In germline, CDR1 is MNHEY, CDR2 SMNVEV (reference sequence). The CDR3 totals 17 residues. The CDR3, as DNA: TGTGCCAGCAGTCCCCTGTTTGTTAGCGGAGTCCCCTACGAGCAGTACTTC. The encoded protein is CASSPLFVSGVPYEQYF.

The chain employs TRBV19 and TRBJ1-2; perhaps TRBD1 as D (5 bases). V lost 5 bases to trimming and J lost 10 bases, with 17 bases between them. The germline gives CDR1 LNHDA, CDR2 SQIVND (reference sequence). CDR3 size: 13 residues. The DNA of the CDR3 is TGTGCCAGTAGTGTCGGGACCGGAGGGGTCTACACCTTC. Its protein product is CASSVGTGGVYTF.

The chain joins TRBV6-5 to TRBJ2-2; weak D call: TRBD2 (6 bases). Germline CDR1 MNHEY, CDR2 SVGAGI. This CDR3 comprises 14 residues. Trimming cost V 7 bases and J 3 bases, with 12 bases left between them. CDR3 DNA sequence: TGTGCCAGCATAAGTTGGGGGGACACCGGGGAGCTGTTTTTT. Translating gives CASISWGDTGELFF.

V is TRBV28 and J is TRBJ2-1; 7 bases align to TRBD2. J was trimmed by 0 bases and V by 2 bases; bases with no gene match: 4. This CDR3 region has 16 residues. Germline V CDR1 and CDR2: MDHEN, SYDVKM. CDR3 coding DNA: TGTGCCAGCAGTTTAGGGGGGGTCAGCTCCTACAATGAGCAGTTCTTC. This translates into CASSLGGVSSYNEQFF.

This clone was seen only a few times. The gene calls are TRBV6-5 and TRBJ1-5; 8 bases align to TRBD1. This CDR3 has 13 residues. The ends lost 5 bases at V and 6 bases at J; junction bases unmatched: 3. CDR1 is MNHEY and CDR2 is SVGAGI in the germline V gene. CDR3 region: CASSKDRVQPQHF. As DNA, the CDR3 is TGTGCCAGCAGTAAGGACAGGGTTCAGCCCCAGCATTTT.

The V and J genes are TRBV18 and TRBJ1-1; TRBD1 matches 7 bases. CDR3 length equals 13 residues. CDR1 is KGHSH and CDR2 is LQKENI in the germline V gene. V trimming: 4 bases; J trimming: 8 bases; junction bases outside the gene matches: 7. This CDR3 reads CASSLRQGGEAFF. CDR3 nucleotide sequence: TGTGCCAGCTCACTCAGACAGGGTGGGGAAGCTTTCTTT.

The chain uses TRBV6-1 and TRBJ1-6; TRBD1 matches 10 bases. The ends lost 1 base at V and 8 bases at J; junction bases unmatched: 5. Germline V lookup: CDR1 MNHNS, CDR2 SASEGT. The CDR3 length is 16 residues. Here the CDR3 reads CASSEVIGTGDSPLHF. For the CDR3, the DNA is TGTGCCAGCAGTGAAGTTATTGGGACAGGGGATTCACCCCTCCACTTT.

The chain combines TRBV19 with TRBJ1-1; D is uncertain. The length of the CDR3 is 13 residues. CDR1 LNHDA and CDR2 SQIVND come from the germline V gene (reference sequence). The V end lost 3 bases, the J end lost 1 base, and 6 bases lay between the germline ends. The CDR3 loop reads CASSMSWNTEAFF. CDR3 bases: TGTGCCAGTAGTATGTCATGGAACACTGAAGCTTTCTTT.

The chain employs TRBV29-1 and TRBJ2-5; unclear D gene. The CDR3 is made up of 12 amino acids. CDR1 and CDR2 from the germline V gene are SQVTM and ANQGSEA. V shed 6 bases and J shed 3 bases, with 11 bases lying between them. The chain's CDR3 is CSVLVTEETQYF. Here the CDR3 DNA reads TGCAGCGTACTGGTTACAGAAGAGACCCAGTACTTC.

This clone was detected only a few times. This sequence joins TRBV5-6 and TRBJ1-2, with D hard to call. V shed 4 bases and J shed 7 bases, with 14 bases lying between them. CDR1 SGHDT and CDR2 YYEEEE come from the germline V gene. The CDR3 contains 13 residues. The CDR3 spells CASSKGGSRGYTF. CDR3 sequence (DNA): TGTGCCAGCAGCAAGGGAGGGAGTCGTGGCTACACCTTC.

The chain carries TRBV9 and TRBJ2-2, with D hard to call. Trimming left V 0 bases short and J 0 bases short, with 12 bases between. This CDR3 spans 17 amino acids. Germline V gene lookup returns CDR1 SGDLS and CDR2 YYNGEE. CDR3 loop: CASSVDSKVANTGELFF. The CDR3 nucleotides read TGTGCCAGCAGCGTAGACAGCAAAGTCGCGAACACCGGGGAGCTGTTTTTT. Based on the CDR3 plus reference TRBV9 and TRBJ2-2, the full variable domain is DSGVTQTPKHLITATGQRVTLRCSPRSGDLSVYWYQQSLDQGLQFLIQYYNGEERAKGNILERFSAQQFPDLHSELNLSSLELGDSALYFCASSVDSKVANTGELFFGEGSRLTVL.

This clone was seen only once. The chain employs TRBV6-1 and TRBJ1-6; D not resolved. CDR1 is MNHNS and CDR2 is SASEGT in the germline V gene. CDR3 length: 13 amino acids. Trimming stripped 2 bases from V and 8 bases from J, with 7 bases between. The CDR3 region is CASSELRYSPLHF. CDR3 coding DNA: TGTGCCAGCAGTGAACTGAGGTATTCACCCCTCCACTTT.

This clone was seen many times. The chain is built from TRBV6-5 and TRBJ1-4; 7 positions agree with TRBD1. This CDR3 is 14 amino acids long. Unmatched junction bases numbered 4, after V lost 4 bases and J lost 5 bases. Germline CDR1 and CDR2: MNHEY and SVGAGI. The CDR3 protein is CASSSQGKNEKLFF. The CDR3 DNA reads as TGTGCCAGCAGTTCACAGGGGAAGAATGAAAAACTGTTTTTT.

The CDR3 nucleotides are TGTGCCAGCAGACCCCCAGCGAGCACAGATACGCAGTATTTT. Translated, it gives CASRPPASTDTQYF. J is TRBJ2-3 and V is TRBV7-2; no reliable D call. The CDR3 is 14 residues long. Germline V gives CDR1 SGHTA, CDR2 FQGNSA. V lost 6 bases to trimming and J lost 0 bases, with 10 bases between them.

J is TRBJ2-2 and V is TRBV5-4, with a weak D call TRBD1 (6 bases). The ends were cut back, 0 bases at V and 2 bases at J, with 8 bases in the middle. This CDR3 spans 15 amino acids. Germline-derived CDR1 and CDR2 are SGHNT and YYREEE (reference sequence). As DNA, the CDR3 is TGTGCCAGCAGCTTGGACAGGGTAAACACCGGGGAGCTGTTTTTT. As protein: CASSLDRVNTGELFF.

The chain uses TRBV6-5 and TRBJ1-2; D is perhaps TRBD1 (6 bases). The CDR3 runs 16 residues. Deletions cut 0 bases from V and 4 bases from J, with 15 bases between. In germline, CDR1 is MNHEY, CDR2 SVGAGI. CDR3 sequence: CASSYSSQGQIYGYTF. CDR3 coding DNA: TGTGCCAGCAGTTACTCGTCTCAGGGACAAATCTATGGCTACACCTTC.

This clone was detected only a few times. The chain uses TRBV5-1 and TRBJ2-2, with 13 nucleotides matching TRBD2. The CDR3 runs 17 residues. V lost 4 bases, J lost 1 base, and 4 bases stayed unmatched. CDR1 and CDR2 (germline): SGHRS, YFSETQ. CDR3: CASSRGLAGVNTGELFF. DNA for the CDR3: TGCGCCAGCAGCCGAGGACTAGCGGGAGTGAACACCGGGGAGCTGTTTTTT.

The chain joins TRBV29-1 to TRBJ2-3; TRBD1 aligns across 7 bases. The germline V gene has CDR1 SQVTM and CDR2 ANQGSEA. J gave up 2 bases and V 6 bases, and 5 bases lay outside the gene matches. The CDR3 length is 13 residues. CDR3: CSVGDSPTDTQYF. The DNA for the CDR3 is TGCAGCGTGGGGGACAGCCCCACAGATACGCAGTATTTT.

This clone was seen just once. This may arise from a read error, as a much more abundant clone is one base away. The V gene is TRBV7-2, the J gene TRBJ1-3, with D perhaps matching TRBD1 (6 bases). Germline CDR1 reads SGHTA; CDR2 reads FQGNSA. Trimming cost V 2 bases and J 0 bases, with 8 bases left between them. There are 15 residues in the CDR3. The CDR3, as DNA: TGTGCCAGCAGCTTAACAGGGAACTCTGGAAACACCATATATTTT. Its protein product is CASSLTGNSGNTIYF. Together with reference TRBV7-2 and TRBJ1-3, the CDR3 gives the full variable domain: GAGVSQSPSNKVTEKGKDVELRCDPISGHTALYWYRQSLGQGLEFLIYFQGNSAPDKSGLPSDRFSAERTGGSVSTLTIQRTQQEDSAVYLCASSLTGNSGNTIYFGEGSWLTVV.

V is TRBV6-1 and J is TRBJ2-1, with 7 nucleotides matching TRBD1. V was clipped by 8 bases and J by 7 bases; unmatched bases: 8. The CDR3 is 13 residues long. Germline-derived CDR1 and CDR2 are MNHNS and SASEGT. In DNA, the CDR3 is TGTGCCAGCGGACAGGTCCATTCAAATGAGCAGTTCTTC. Its protein is CASGQVHSNEQFF.

The chain recombines TRBV5-1 with TRBJ1-6; 7 bases map to TRBD1. CDR3 length: 16 residues. Germline loops: CDR1 SGHRS, CDR2 YFSETQ. The ends lost 0 bases at V and 7 bases at J; junction bases unmatched: 7. The CDR3, as DNA: TGCGCCAGCAGCTTGGTGGCAGGGGGTAGGAATTCACCCCTCCACTTT. Amino acid sequence: CASSLVAGGRNSPLHF.